The sample holds many counts of the clone carrying this T cell receptor beta chain. The target antigen is unknown. It was with unique molecular identifiers that the TCRbeta library was prepared. From the PCR reads, TCRdb called clonotypes with MiXCR, one entry per CDR3 protein. The table has about 98,000 distinct CDR3 sequences, around a quarter seen once. V lost 0 bases and J lost 10; bases outside the gene matches: 7. Looked up from germline, CDR1 is SGHRS and CDR2 is YFSETQ. The CDR3 consists of 16 residues. This entry is derived from a study of T-cell reconstitution after alpha-beta-depleted transplantation in children. Overall study results and limits: Several hundred expanded graft clones reportedly were the source of alpha-beta T cells about two months after transplant. One year after transplant, T-cell counts and diversity came mostly from newly produced T cells. Diversity of TCRbeta at day 60 was high in some patients, arising from surviving recipient T cells and thymic progenitors.

The sequencing used PBMCs, collected before TCRalphabeta/CD19-depleted stem cell transplant. This chain connects TRBV5-1 to TRBJ2-1; 13 nucleotides align to TRBD2. The sequence came from a boy aged 2 to 9 with acute lymphoblastic leukemia, due to receive a stem cell transplant. The CDR3 protein is CASSLGTSGRGGEQFF. DNA of the CDR3: TGCGCCAGCAGCTTGGGGACTAGCGGGAGAGGGGGGGAGCAGTTCTTC.